This T cell receptor (beta chain) appears in the sequencing data of a study of early T cells in non-severe SARS-CoV-2 infection. Looking at the study overall: Chains were not paired, and sequencing was done on bulk RNA from unsorted whole blood. Findings and caveats of the study: VDJdb matching, biased toward anti-spike CD8 responses, missed private and CD4 specificities.

This clonotype appeared a few times. The target antigen is unknown. This CDR3 has 20 residues. Unique molecular identifiers were affixed to single, distinct cDNA molecules. A single record per CDR3 protein comes from TCRdb applying MiXCR to the 5' RACE reads. The table shows tens of thousands of distinct CDR3 sequences, with roughly a tenth occurring only once. J is TRBJ2-1 and V is TRBV12-2; TRBD2, as called in the table, went unchecked against the DNA. TRBV12-2 constitutes a pseudogene. This TCR derives from an adult who was a healthcare worker with PCR-confirmed SARS-CoV-2 infection or an uninfected control (not recorded which). Sequenced sample: whole blood. CDR3 loop: CASRLAGGLGWREHDNEQFF. As DNA, the CDR3 is TGTGCAAGTCGCTTAGCTGGCGGCCTAGGATGGCGGGAGCATGACAATGAGCAGTTCTTC.